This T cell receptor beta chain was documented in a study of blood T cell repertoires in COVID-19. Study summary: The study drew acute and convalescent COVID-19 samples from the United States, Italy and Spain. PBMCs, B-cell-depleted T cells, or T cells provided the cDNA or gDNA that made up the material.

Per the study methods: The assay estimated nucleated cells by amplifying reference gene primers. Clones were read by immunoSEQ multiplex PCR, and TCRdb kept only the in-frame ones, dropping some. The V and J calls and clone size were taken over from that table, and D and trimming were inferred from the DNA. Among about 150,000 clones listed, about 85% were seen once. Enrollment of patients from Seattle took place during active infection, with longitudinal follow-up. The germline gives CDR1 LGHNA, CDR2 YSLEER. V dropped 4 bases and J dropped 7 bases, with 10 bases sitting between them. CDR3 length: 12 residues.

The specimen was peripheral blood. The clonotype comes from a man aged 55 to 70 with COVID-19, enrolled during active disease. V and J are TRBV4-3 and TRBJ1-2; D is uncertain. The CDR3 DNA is TGCGCCAGCAGCCCCTCCGCTAGTGGCTACACCTTC. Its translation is CASSPSASGYTF.